This TCR beta chain was documented in a study of blood T cell repertoires in COVID-19. Study context: The samples span acute and convalescent COVID-19 from the United States, Italy and Spain. T cells, B-cell-depleted T cells, or PBMCs provided the cDNA or gDNA that served as material.

Authors' methods: Reference gene primer amplification yielded estimated nucleated cell counts. TCRdb keeps only in-frame clones here, not all; method: immunoSEQ multiplex PCR. The V and J calls and clone size were taken over from that table, and D and trimming were inferred from the DNA. Here the sample spans under 300,000 clones, about 86% being singletons. Enrollment of patients from Seattle took place during active infection, with longitudinal follow-up. This clone was recorded once. This CDR3 region has 15 residues. The germline gives CDR1 MGHRA, CDR2 YSYEKL. V was cut by 0 bases and J by 3 bases, with 11 bases left in between.

The chain has TRBV4-1 and TRBJ1-2; no clear D. The sequenced material came from peripheral blood. The clonotype comes from a woman younger than 45 with COVID-19, enrolled during active disease. Written as DNA, the CDR3 is TGCGCCAGCAGCCAAGATACGCTGGGCTACTATGGCTACACCTTC. Protein sequence: CASSQDTLGYYGYTF.